This T cell receptor (beta chain) is from a study of blood T cells in healthy people across ages (dated by TCRdb to about 2015). About the investigation overall: In model experiments, template switching captured roughly one uniquely barcoded TCR beta cDNA molecule for every two T cells. Donors were grouped into four age groups: young (average 16 years), middle-aged (about 38), aged (over 55) and long-lived (around 80). To avoid experimental bias, donors of different ages were randomly spread across the sequencing lanes. Two additional independent replicas of 1 million unique cDNA reads from the same blood draw were analyzed for two donors (one aged 18 to 29 and one aged 80 or older). Age-related changes in TCR beta repertoire diversity were measured in the study by deep sequencing normalized with unique cDNA molecular identifiers.

V has 0 bases trimmed and J has 1 base trimmed; junction bases matching no gene number 2. Including the terminal cysteine and phenylalanine, the CDR3 comprises 15 residues. Only the CDR3 DNA is retained, 45 bases long and in frame from the first base. CDR1 and CDR2, looked up from the germline V gene (reference sequence), are LGHDT and YNNKEL. The donors were about 40 Caucasian individuals from Russia, aged roughly 6 to 100 years, who were systemically healthy. Each donor gave ten milliliters of peripheral blood, drawn into EDTA-treated Vacutainer tubes. Ficoll-Paque density-gradient centrifugation was used to isolate PBMCs, with at least 6.5 million per sample. Total RNA, at least 6 micrograms per sample, was extracted from PBMCs with Trizol reagent. Naive CD45RAhigh/CD27high T cell percentages were measured by flow cytometry on a PBMC aliquot from every donor. Library method: 5' RACE. The instrument was an Illumina HiSeq 2500. A second PCR of about 6 to 11 cycles was performed with a sample-barcoded 5' primer and a J-beta primer mix. Each TCR beta cDNA molecule received a unique molecular identifier from a template-switch 5' adaptor carrying 12 random nucleotides. Each sample yielded at least 2.5 million CDR3-containing paired-end reads. First-strand cDNA was synthesized from all RNA with the Mint cDNA synthesis kit, primed by a TRBC-specific oligonucleotide. All cDNA was treated with uracil-DNA glycosylase and then went through a first 18-cycle PCR with the universal primers M1SS and BC2_uni_R. The source study handled its data this way. Normalization of each sample was performed by random selection of 1 million high-quality reads, each carrying a distinct molecular identifier. Reads sharing molecular identifiers were discarded rather than binned into consensus sequences. MiTCR, set to a Q25 quality threshold and the strictest error-elimination algorithm, was used for CDR3 identification, clonotype clustering and error correction. A nonparametric unseen species model using Euler transformation provided a lower-bound estimate of total TCR beta diversity. The public reads were quality trimmed at Q25 with fastp and then assembled into clones with MiXCR by TCRdb, keeping productive beta chains. For every CDR3 protein sequence, its rows merge into one entry that carries the most common genes and DNA. The V and J calls come from TCRdb's annotation, not from the publication. The sample has fewer than 900,000 distinct CDR3 sequences on record, about 42% of them singletons. 20% of the sample is taken by the ten largest.

Here is what the overall study found, with its caveats: Conclusive comparison of naive and antigen-experienced compartments was prevented by the profiling of bulk unsorted PBMCs. Because donor CMV infection status was unknown, age-related changes in expanded clonotypes were potentially confounded. Observed TCR beta diversity correlated strongly with the percentage of naive T cells measured by flow cytometry. Observed TCR beta diversity per million T cells fell roughly linearly with age, and a significant reduction was already apparent by age roughly 41. Estimates of total diversity based on one million sequenced T cells were regarded as lower bounds and as underestimates. Compared with the aged group, more naive CD4+ T cells, fewer expanded clones and increased TCR diversity were shown by the long-lived group, suggesting age selection.

Remarks on this clonotype: Its antigen specificity is not known. No base quality information exists; no much larger clone differs at one position.

The sample comprised blood. This clonotype was sampled from a woman aged 55-75 years in good health. The chain is assembled from TRBV3-1 and TRBJ1-1, and 7 bases in between align with TRBD1. This receptor has the CDR3 CASSQEHRGNTEAFF. At the DNA level, the sequence is TGTGCCAGCAGCCAAGAGCACAGGGGGAACACTGAAGCTTTCTTT.